The clone carrying this T cell receptor beta chain was seen only once. What it binds is unknown. Only in-frame clones appear in the TCRdb table, and some are missing; sequencing was by immunoSEQ multiplex PCR. The sample carries about 70,000 clones, just over 85% recorded once. The sample belongs to a study of OX40 agonist ivuxolimab in advanced cancers. Study at large: With a range of 23 to 79, age averaged approximately 54 years, and 70% to 85% were male.

The germline V gene encodes CDR1 SGDLS and CDR2 YYNGEE. CDR3 size: 16 residues. Trimming removed 1 base from V and 0 bases from J, with 11 bases in between. General study findings and limits: In the 0.1 to 3.0 mg/kg range, CD4+ and CD8+ blood T cells had expanded clonally by week 6.

Sequences were derived from CD4+ or CD8+ T cells sorted from blood, sampled in a trial of the OX40 agonist ivuxolimab. The TCR sequence derives from an adult with an advanced solid tumor such as melanoma, head and neck, liver or kidney cancer. The J gene is TRBJ2-1, the V gene TRBV9; D might be TRBD2 (6 bases). Here the CDR3 reads CASSVLRGSSYNEQFF. CDR3 coding DNA: TGTGCCAGCAGCGTATTGCGGGGCAGCTCCTACAATGAGCAGTTCTTC.